The 7 T cell receptor beta chains below all came from one sample that was sequenced in a study of shared T cell receptors in the human thymus. Assay: immunoSEQ multiplex PCR; the TCRdb copy retains only in-frame clones and omits some. Here the sample spans roughly 700,000 clones, approximately 90% being singletons. These data are also associated with another study on human thymus T cells.

Material for sequencing was thymocytes. All receptors derive from a boy younger than two with a congenital heart defect.

The V and J genes are TRBV27 and TRBJ2-2, with TRBD2 identical over 8 bases. In germline, CDR1 is MNHEY, CDR2 SMNVEV (reference sequence). V was clipped by 6 bases and J by 7 bases; unmatched bases: 7. This CDR3 spans 14 amino acids. The CDR3 here is CASRGTSQIGELFF. The CDR3 bases are TGTGCCAGCAGGGGGACTAGTCAAATCGGGGAGCTGTTTTTT.

The chain is built from TRBV15 and TRBJ1-5, with D possibly being TRBD1 (6 bases). This CDR3 comprises 17 residues. Germline V gene lookup returns CDR1 LNHNV and CDR2 YYDKDF (reference sequence). V lost 1 base to trimming and J lost 4 bases, with 17 bases between them. CDR3 protein: CATSRGHRERTNQPQHF. Here the CDR3 DNA reads TGTGCCACCAGCAGAGGTCACAGGGAGAGGACAAATCAGCCCCAGCATTTT.

The DNA of the CDR3 is TGTGCCAGCAGTTACTGGACTAGCGGGCACGAGCAGTACTTC. It translates to CASSYWTSGHEQYF. The rearrangement uses TRBV6-5 and TRBJ2-5; 11 bases agree with TRBD2. The J call is doubtful: the DNA matches TRBJ2-7 better. The germline V gene encodes CDR1 MNHEY and CDR2 SVGAGI. The CDR3 runs to 14 residues.

The gene calls are TRBV28 and TRBJ1-2, with 7 bases matching TRBD1. The CDR3 sequence is 15 residues long. Germline CDR1 is MDHEN and CDR2 is SYDVKM. V was clipped by 5 bases and J by 3 bases; unmatched bases: 9. The CDR3 region has the DNA TGTGCCAGCAGTCAACAGGCCGGGACAGACTATGGCTACACCTTC. It translates to CASSQQAGTDYGYTF.

This chain joins TRBV5-1 and TRBJ2-1, with 7 bases matching TRBD2. The CDR3 covers 14 residues. Germline-derived CDR1 and CDR2 are SGHRS and YFSETQ. Losses at the gene ends were 0 bases for V and 5 bases for J; bases not matched to a gene: 2. The CDR3 bases are TGCGCCAGCAGCTTGGAACTAGCGAACAATGAGCAGTTCTTC. Its translation is CASSLELANNEQFF.

V usage is TRBV7-2 and J usage is TRBJ2-7, with 10 bases lining up with TRBD1. J was trimmed by 2 bases and V by 2 bases; bases with no gene match: 6. Looked up from germline, CDR1 is SGHTA and CDR2 is FQGNSA. The CDR3 is 16 residues long. The CDR3 bases are TGTGCCAGCAGCTTAACCCGGGACAGGGGCGCCTACGAGCAGTACTTC. It specifies CASSLTRDRGAYEQYF. The variable domain in full, completed from reference TRBV7-2 and TRBJ2-7, reads GAGVSQSPSNKVTEKGKDVELRCDPISGHTALYWYRQSLGQGLEFLIYFQGNSAPDKSGLPSDRFSAERTGGSVSTLTIQRTQQEDSAVYLCASSLTRDRGAYEQYFGPGTRLTVT.

The chain combines TRBV30 with TRBJ1-2, with no clear D. Trimming removed 1 base at V and 8 bases at J, with 14 bases between. Germline assignment: CDR1 GTSNPN and CDR2 SVGIG (reference sequence). This CDR3 spans 13 amino acids. CDR3 region: CAWSAGKASGYTF. For the CDR3, the DNA is TGTGCCTGGAGTGCCGGGAAGGCGTCGGGCTACACCTTC.